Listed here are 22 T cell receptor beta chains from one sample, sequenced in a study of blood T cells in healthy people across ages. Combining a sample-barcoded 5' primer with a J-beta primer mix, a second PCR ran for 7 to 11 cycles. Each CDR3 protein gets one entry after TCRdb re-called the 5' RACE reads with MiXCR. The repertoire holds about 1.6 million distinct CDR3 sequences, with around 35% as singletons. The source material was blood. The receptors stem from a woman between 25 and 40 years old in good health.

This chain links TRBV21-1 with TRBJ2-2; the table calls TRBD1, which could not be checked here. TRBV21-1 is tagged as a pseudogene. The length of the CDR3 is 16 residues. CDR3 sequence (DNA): TGTGCCAGCAGCTCCGGGGGCAGGGTGCCCACCGGGGAGCTGTTTTTT. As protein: CASSSGGRVPTGELFF.

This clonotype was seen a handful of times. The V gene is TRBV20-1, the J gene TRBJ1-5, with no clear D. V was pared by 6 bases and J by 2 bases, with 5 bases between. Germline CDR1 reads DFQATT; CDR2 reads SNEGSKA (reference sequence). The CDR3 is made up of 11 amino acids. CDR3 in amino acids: CSASGNQPQHF. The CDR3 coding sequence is TGCAGTGCATCCGGCAATCAGCCCCAGCATTTT.

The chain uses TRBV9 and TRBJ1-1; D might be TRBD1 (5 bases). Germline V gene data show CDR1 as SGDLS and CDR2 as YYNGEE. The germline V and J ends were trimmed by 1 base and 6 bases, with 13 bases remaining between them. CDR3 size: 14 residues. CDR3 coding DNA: TGTGCCAGCAGCGTACAGGGTGGGGCGGCTGAAGCTTTCTTT. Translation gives CASSVQGGAAEAFF.

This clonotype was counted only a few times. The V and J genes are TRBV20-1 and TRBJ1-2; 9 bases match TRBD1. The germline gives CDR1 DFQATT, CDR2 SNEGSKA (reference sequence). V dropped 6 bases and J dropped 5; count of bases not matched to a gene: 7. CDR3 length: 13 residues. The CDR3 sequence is CSARPGQGYGYTF. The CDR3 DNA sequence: TGCAGTGCCAGACCGGGACAGGGTTATGGCTACACCTTC.

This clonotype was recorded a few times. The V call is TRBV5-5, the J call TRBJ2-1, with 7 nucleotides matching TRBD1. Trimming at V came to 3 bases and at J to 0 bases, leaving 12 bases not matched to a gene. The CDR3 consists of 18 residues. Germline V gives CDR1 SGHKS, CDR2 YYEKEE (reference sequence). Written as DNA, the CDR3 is TGTGCCAGCAGCTCATCTACAGGACAGGCACGCTCCTACAATGAGCAGTTCTTC. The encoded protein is CASSSSTGQARSYNEQFF.

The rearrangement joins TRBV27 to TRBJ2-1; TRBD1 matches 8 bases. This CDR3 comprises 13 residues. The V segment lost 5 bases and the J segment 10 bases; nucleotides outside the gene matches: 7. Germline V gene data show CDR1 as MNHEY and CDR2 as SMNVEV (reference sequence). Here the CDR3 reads CASSQGALLEQFF. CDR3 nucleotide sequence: TGTGCCAGCAGTCAGGGGGCCCTCCTCGAGCAGTTCTTC.

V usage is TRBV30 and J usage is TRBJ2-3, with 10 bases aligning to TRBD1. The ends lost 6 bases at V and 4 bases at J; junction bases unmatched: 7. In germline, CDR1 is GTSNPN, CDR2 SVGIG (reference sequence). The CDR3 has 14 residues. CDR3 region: CACQTGGLADTQYF. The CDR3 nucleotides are TGTGCCTGCCAGACAGGGGGCTTAGCAGATACGCAGTATTTT. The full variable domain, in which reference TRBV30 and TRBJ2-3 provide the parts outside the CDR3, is SQTIHQWPATLVQPVGSPLSLECTVEGTSNPNLYWYRQAAGRGLQLLFYSVGIGQISSEVPQNLSASRPQDRQFILSSKKLLLSDSGFYLCACQTGGLADTQYFGPGTRLTVL.

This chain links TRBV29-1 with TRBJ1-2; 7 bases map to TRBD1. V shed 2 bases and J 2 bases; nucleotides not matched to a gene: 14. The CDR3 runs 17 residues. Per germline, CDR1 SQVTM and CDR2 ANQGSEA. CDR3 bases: TGCAGCGTTGAAACTAGAGCAGGGGGATGGTCAAACTATGGCTACACCTTC. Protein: CSVETRAGGWSNYGYTF.

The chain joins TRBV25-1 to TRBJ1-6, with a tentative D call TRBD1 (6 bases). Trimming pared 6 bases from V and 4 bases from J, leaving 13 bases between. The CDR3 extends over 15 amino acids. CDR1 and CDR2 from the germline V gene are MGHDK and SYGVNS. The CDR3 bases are TGTGCCAGCAGCGCAGGGGTGACTTATAATTCACCCCTCCACTTT. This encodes CASSAGVTYNSPLHF.

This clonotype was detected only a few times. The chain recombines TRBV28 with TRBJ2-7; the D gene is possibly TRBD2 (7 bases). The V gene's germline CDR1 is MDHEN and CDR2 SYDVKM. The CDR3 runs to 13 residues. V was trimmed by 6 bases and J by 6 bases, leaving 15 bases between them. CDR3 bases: TGTGCCAGCAGACGGGGGGCAGGTGTCGAGCAGTACTTC. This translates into CASRRGAGVEQYF.

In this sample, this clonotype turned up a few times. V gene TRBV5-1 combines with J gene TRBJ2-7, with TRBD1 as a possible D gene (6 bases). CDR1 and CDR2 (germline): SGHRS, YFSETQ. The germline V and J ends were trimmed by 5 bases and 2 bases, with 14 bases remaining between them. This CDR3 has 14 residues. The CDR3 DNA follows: TGCGCCAGCAGACGAAACAGGGACACCTACGAGCAGTACTTC. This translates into CASRRNRDTYEQYF.

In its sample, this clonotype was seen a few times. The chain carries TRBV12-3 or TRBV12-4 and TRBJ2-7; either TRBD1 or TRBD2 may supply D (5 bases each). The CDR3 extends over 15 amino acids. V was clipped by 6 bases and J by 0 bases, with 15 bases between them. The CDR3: CASSQKGPYSYEQYF. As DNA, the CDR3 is TGTGCCAGCAGCCAGAAGGGACCCTACTCCTACGAGCAGTACTTC.

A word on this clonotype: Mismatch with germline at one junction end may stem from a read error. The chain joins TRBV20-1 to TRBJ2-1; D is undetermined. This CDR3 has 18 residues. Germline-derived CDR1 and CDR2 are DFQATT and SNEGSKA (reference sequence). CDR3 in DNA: TGCAGTGCTCGAACCGTCGCTCTTTCCTCGAGCTCCTACAGTGAGCAGTTCTTC. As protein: CSARTVALSSSSYSEQFF.

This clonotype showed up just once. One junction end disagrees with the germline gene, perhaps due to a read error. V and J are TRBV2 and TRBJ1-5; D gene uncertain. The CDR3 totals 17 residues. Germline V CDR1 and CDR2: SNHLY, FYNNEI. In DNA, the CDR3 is TGTGCCAGCAGTGAAGCGCGGGCCCCTAGTAGCAATCAGTCCCAGCATTTT. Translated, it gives CASSEARAPSSNQSQHF.

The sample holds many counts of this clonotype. The CDR3 protein is CASALAGGDTQYF. CDR3 bases: TGTGCCAGCGCGCTAGCGGGGGGAGATACGCAGTATTTT. The chain employs TRBV27 and TRBJ2-3, with TRBD2 matching 11 bases. This CDR3 is built from 13 residues. Germline CDR1 reads MNHEY; CDR2 reads SMNVEV (reference sequence). Unmatched junction bases numbered 3, after V lost 8 bases and J lost 5 bases.

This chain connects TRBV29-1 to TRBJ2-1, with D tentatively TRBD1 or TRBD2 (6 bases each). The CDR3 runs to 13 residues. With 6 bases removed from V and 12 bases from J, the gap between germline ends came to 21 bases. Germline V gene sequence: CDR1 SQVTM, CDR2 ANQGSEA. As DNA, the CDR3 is TGCAGCGTCCGGGACATAGCGCGGGGTTGGCAGTTCTTC. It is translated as CSVRDIARGWQFF.

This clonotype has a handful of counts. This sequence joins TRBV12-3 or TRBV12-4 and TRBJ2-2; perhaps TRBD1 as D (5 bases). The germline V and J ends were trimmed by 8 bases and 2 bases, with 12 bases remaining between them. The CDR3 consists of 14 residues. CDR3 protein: CASRWQGNTGELFF. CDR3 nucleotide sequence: TGTGCCAGCCGGTGGCAGGGCAACACCGGGGAGCTGTTTTTT.

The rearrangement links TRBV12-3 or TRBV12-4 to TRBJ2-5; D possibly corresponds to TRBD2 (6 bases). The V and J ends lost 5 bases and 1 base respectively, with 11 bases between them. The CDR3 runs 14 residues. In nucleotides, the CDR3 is TGTGCCAGCAGTACCCGGGAGCCCCAAGAGACCCAGTACTTC. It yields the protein CASSTREPQETQYF.

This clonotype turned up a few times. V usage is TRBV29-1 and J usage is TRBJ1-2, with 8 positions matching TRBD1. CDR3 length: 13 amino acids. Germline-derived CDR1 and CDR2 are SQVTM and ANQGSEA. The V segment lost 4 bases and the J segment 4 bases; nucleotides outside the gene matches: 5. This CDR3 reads CSVGGQGSYGYTF. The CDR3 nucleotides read TGCAGCGTTGGTGGACAGGGCTCCTATGGCTACACCTTC.

The CDR3: CASSLDANGWWEKLFF. CDR3 bases: TGTGCCAGCAGCTTAGATGCCAACGGGTGGTGGGAAAAACTGTTTTTT. The chain joins TRBV11-2 to TRBJ1-4, with no clear D. CDR1 is SGHAT and CDR2 is FQNNGV in the germline V gene. The V and J ends lost 0 bases and 8 bases respectively, with 16 bases between them. CDR3 size: 16 residues.

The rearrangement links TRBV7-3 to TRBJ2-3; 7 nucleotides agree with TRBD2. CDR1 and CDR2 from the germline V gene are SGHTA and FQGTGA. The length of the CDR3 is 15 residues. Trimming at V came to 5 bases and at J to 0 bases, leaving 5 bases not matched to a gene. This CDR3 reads CASSQTSTSTDTQYF. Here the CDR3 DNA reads TGTGCCAGCAGCCAGACTAGCACTAGCACAGATACGCAGTATTTT.

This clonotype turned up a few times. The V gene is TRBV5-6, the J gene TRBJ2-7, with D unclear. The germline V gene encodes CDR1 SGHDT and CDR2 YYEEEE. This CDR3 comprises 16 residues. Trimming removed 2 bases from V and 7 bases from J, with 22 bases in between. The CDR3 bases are TGTGCCAGCAGCTTTGGAGAAAACCCATGGGTTAGAGAGCAGTACTTC. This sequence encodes CASSFGENPWVREQYF. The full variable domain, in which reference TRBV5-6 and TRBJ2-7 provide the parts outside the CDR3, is DAGVTQSPTHLIKTRGQQVTLRCSPKSGHDTVSWYQQALGQGPQFIFQYYEEEERQRGNFPDRFSGHQFPNYSSELNVNALLLGDSALYLCASSFGENPWVREQYFGPGTRLTVT.